What follows are 13 T cell receptor beta chains derived from one specimen sequenced in a study of tumor and adjacent non-tumor tissue in lung cancer (dated by TCRdb to about 2018). The method was multiplex PCR. The sequencing machine was an Illumina HiSeq 2500. Following protocols modified from ARM-PCR, the researchers constructed TCRbeta libraries through three rounds of nested PCR with primers (Table S4). TCRdb reanalyzed the raw reads on its own, using fastp at Q25 for trimming and MiXCR for clone calling, and kept in-frame beta chains. Duplicate CDR3 protein sequences are folded into a single record with the most common DNA and genes. The sample profile shows about 200,000 distinct CDR3 sequences; around 70% of them were found once. The ten largest clonotypes hold roughly 24% of the sample. Bulk unsorted tissue served as the source for RNA extraction, and RNA quality was assessed using a NanoDrop ND-1000 and an Agilent 2100.

The sequenced material came from lung tumor tissue. These receptors all stem from a man between 60 and 75 years old with non-small cell lung cancer.

A word on this clonotype: Possible read error: a much larger clone is one base away. In nucleotides, the CDR3 is TGCAGTGCTAGGAGAGCCACAGATACGCAGTATTTT. It specifies CSARRATDTQYF. The V and J genes are TRBV20-1 and TRBJ2-3; D is undetermined. CDR3 length: 12 amino acids. Germline CDR1 reads DFQATT; CDR2 reads SNEGSKA (reference sequence). V was shortened by 3 bases and J by 2 bases, with 6 bases between the two germline ends.

This sequence joins TRBV20-1 and TRBJ2-1; 9 nucleotides line up with TRBD1. CDR3 length equals 15 residues. CDR1 and CDR2 (germline): DFQATT, SNEGSKA (reference sequence). V shed 2 bases and J 5 bases; nucleotides not matched to a gene: 7. The CDR3 coding sequence is TGCAGTGCTAGATTCGACAGGGGGATAAACAATGAGCAGTTCTTC. Its protein is CSARFDRGINNEQFF.

This clonotype has ten or more counts. This chain uses TRBV7-9 with TRBJ1-1; maybe TRBD1 (5 bases). Germline loops: CDR1 SEHNR, CDR2 FQNEAQ (reference sequence). V was trimmed by 5 bases and J by 4 bases, leaving 11 bases between them. The CDR3 length is 13 residues. The CDR3 DNA reads TGTGCCAGCAGCATCAGGGAAGGCACTGAAGCTTTCTTT. Protein sequence: CASSIREGTEAFF. Using reference TRBV7-9 and TRBJ1-1 for the parts outside the CDR3, the full variable domain is DTGVSQNPRHKITKRGQNVTFRCDPISEHNRLYWYRQTLGQGPEFLTYFQNEAQLEKSRLLSDRFSAERPKGSFSTLEIQRTEQGDSAMYLCASSIREGTEAFFGQGTRLTVV.

Regarding this clonotype: A read error may explain this, as a much larger clone is one base away. The J gene is TRBJ2-3, the V gene TRBV20-1, with D possibly TRBD2 on 5 matching bases. The CDR3 loop spans 15 amino acids. Trimming left V 2 bases short and J 1 base short, with 13 bases between. Germline V gene data show CDR1 as DFQATT and CDR2 as SNEGSKA (reference sequence). CDR3 nucleotide sequence: TGCAGTGCTAGACTATTTAGCGCCCGCACAGATACGCAGTATTTT. Protein sequence: CSARLFSARTDTQYF.

This clonotype came up once. This chain links TRBV19 with TRBJ1-1; no clear D gene. The length of the CDR3 is 14 residues. The ends were cut back, 3 bases at V and 1 base at J, with 9 bases in the middle. Germline CDR1 reads LNHDA; CDR2 reads SQIVND (reference sequence). In nucleotides, the CDR3 is TGTGCCAGTAGTATTGACACACGGAACACTGAAGCTTTCTTT. This gives the protein CASSIDTRNTEAFF.

A note on this clonotype: A much larger clonotype is one base distant, so this may be a read error. This is likely a read error, given that the CDR3 carries no conserved phenylalanine or tryptophan at its end. The chain carries TRBV4-1 and TRBJ2-7; the D is unclear. The germline V gene encodes CDR1 MGHRA and CDR2 YSYEKL. CDR3 size: 11 residues. V dropped 0 bases and J dropped 4 bases, with 1 base sitting between them. The DNA of the CDR3 is TGCGCCAGCAGCCAAGAGTACGAGCAGTACTTA. It is translated as CASSQEYEQYL.

As to this clonotype: At one of its ends the junction is not consistent with the germline gene, which may arise from a read error. V is TRBV12-3 or TRBV12-4 and J is TRBJ2-5; a weak D match, TRBD2 (6 bases). This CDR3 has 14 amino acids. The DNA of the CDR3 is TGTGTCAGCAGTCTCCGGCCCGCCGGGGGGACCCAGTACTTC. Translated: CVSSLRPAGGTQYF.

As for this clonotype: A read error is likely, as this CDR3 ends without the conserved phenylalanine or tryptophan. The chain links TRBV20-1 to TRBJ2-1; tentative D call: TRBD1 (5 bases). Germline V CDR1 and CDR2: DFQATT, SNEGSKA (reference sequence). The V end lost 5 bases, the J end lost 7 bases, and 12 bases lay between the germline ends. The CDR3 has 12 residues. The chain's CDR3 is CSAHSRVNEQFL. CDR3 nucleotide sequence: TGCAGTGCTCACTCCAGGGTGAATGAGCAGTTCTTA.

The table lists this clonotype with a few counts. The chain joins TRBV20-1 to TRBJ1-1, with a weak D call TRBD1 (6 bases). Trimming removed 6 bases at V and 11 bases at J, with 22 bases between. CDR3 length equals 13 residues. Germline-derived CDR1 and CDR2 are DFQATT and SNEGSKA (reference sequence). The CDR3 sequence: CSAEGESGLGAFF. CDR3 nucleotide sequence: TGCAGTGCGGAGGGGGAATCGGGCCTGGGGGCTTTCTTT.

A word on this clonotype: This sequence may be a read error, since a much larger clone differs from it by one base. The chain is built from TRBV20-1 and TRBJ1-1; D is unclear. Germline-derived CDR1 and CDR2 are DFQATT and SNEGSKA (reference sequence). Trimming cost V 4 bases and J 0 bases, with 15 bases left between them. The CDR3 sequence is 15 residues long. The CDR3: CSATVGPVLNTEAFF. The CDR3 DNA reads as TGCAGTGCTACAGTGGGCCCAGTCCTGAACACTGAAGCTTTCTTT.

Note on this clonotype: This may be a read error: a much more frequent sequence differs by one nucleotide. The chain couples TRBV20-1 to TRBJ2-7, with TRBD1 matching over 8 bases. V was clipped by 4 bases and J by 1 base; unmatched bases: 15. Germline CDR1 is DFQATT and CDR2 is SNEGSKA (reference sequence). The CDR3 is made up of 17 amino acids. The CDR3 here is CSAKSDRAGGGSYEQYF. The CDR3 DNA is TGCAGTGCTAAATCGGACAGGGCAGGCGGAGGGTCCTACGAGCAGTACTTC.

This clonotype is a singleton in its sample. One base away lies a much larger clone, so this may be a sequencing read error. The chain carries TRBV29-1 and TRBJ2-5; D is perhaps TRBD1 (6 bases). Germline values: CDR1 SQVTM, CDR2 ANQGSEA. CDR3 length equals 11 residues. CDR3 sequence reads: CIVGQQETQYF. CDR3 nucleotides: TGCATCGTAGGACAGCAAGAGACCCAGTACTTC.

This clonotype has a count of ten or more. The chain employs TRBV4-2 and TRBJ2-1; D is ambiguous. Germline CDR1 is LGHNA and CDR2 is YNFKEQ. The CDR3 loop spans 15 amino acids. V was cut by 0 bases and J by 8 bases, with 14 bases left in between. The CDR3 loop is CASSQDRVPSDEQFF. The CDR3 region has the DNA TGTGCCAGCAGCCAAGATCGGGTCCCTAGTGATGAGCAGTTCTTC.